The sequence of this T cell receptor (beta chain) was determined in a study of T-cell memory formation after mild COVID-19. MiXCR, applied by TCRdb to the 5' RACE reads, yields one record per CDR3 protein. The sample carries a few hundred thousand distinct CDR3 sequences, about a sixth recorded once. Of note for this clonotype: Its matching antigen is unknown.

The V and J ends lost 0 bases and 8 bases respectively, with 11 bases between them. The CDR3 consists of 14 residues. Germline CDR1 PRHDT, CDR2 FYEKMQ (reference sequence). Whole-study results and caveats: Unconfirmed was the SARS-CoV-2 specificity of second-wave clones that peaked on day 37. Balance between CD4 and CD8 was seen in clones contracting day 15 to 85, and a CD4+ lean was seen in later expanders. Contracting CD4+ clones lay largely in CM and EM, with CD8+ ones residing in EMRA.

The chain combines TRBV13 with TRBJ2-4, with D possibly TRBD2 on 6 matching bases. This TCR derives from a man aged 18-30 years who had mild COVID-19 (a few samples of this study predate the infection). Cell type and time point are not known. Sequencing was done on a sample of PBMCs or a T cell subset sorted from them (not recorded which). CDR3 bases: TGTGCCAGCAGCTTAGGGCGGGGAGTGGACATTCAGTACTTC. Amino acids: CASSLGRGVDIQYF.